The source of this T cell receptor beta chain is a study of beta chain features in type 1 diabetes. This clone was observed a few times. Its antigen is as yet unknown. The ends were cut back, 1 base at V and 1 base at J, with 7 bases in the middle. The CDR3 covers 14 residues. CDR1 is SGHTA and CDR2 is FQGNSA in the germline V gene. The investigators reverse transcribed all of the isolated RNA, so they sequenced expressed TCRB transcripts. Method: immunoSEQ multiplex PCR; TCRdb's copy keeps in-frame clones and lacks some. The sample lists about 190,000 clones, 7% to 9% occurring once. Study-wide results and caveats: A moderate, significant TCRB CDR3 shortening appeared in type 1 diabetes across four CD4+ subsets.

This rearrangement joins TRBV7-2 to TRBJ1-1, with D hard to call. Sequencing was performed on central memory CD4+ T cells from blood. The source is a young man with type 1 diabetes. CDR3: CASSLDPSNTEAFF. The DNA of the CDR3 is TGTGCCAGCAGCTTAGATCCTTCGAACACTGAAGCTTTCTTT.